A single sample gave rise to the 13 T cell receptor beta chains below, sequenced in a study of T cell responses to AZD1222 COVID-19 vaccine. Sequencing used immunoSEQ multiplex PCR; TCRdb keeps in-frame clones, though not all of them. The table lists 90,000 to 150,000 clones, approximately 89% of them singletons. The input for sequencing was peripheral blood, taken on day 0 of AZD1222 vaccination. The receptors shown here come from an adult in good health.

The chain has TRBV6-5 and TRBJ1-2; perhaps TRBD1 as D (6 bases). CDR1 MNHEY and CDR2 SVGAGI come from the germline V gene. The V gene lost 1 base and the J gene lost 7 bases, with 19 bases spanning the gap. The CDR3 loop spans 16 amino acids. The CDR3: CASSYYGPTGKTGYTF. The CDR3 bases are TGTGCCAGCAGTTACTACGGACCTACAGGGAAAACTGGCTACACCTTC.

The chain uses TRBV7-9 and TRBJ1-2, with D possibly TRBD1 on 5 matching bases. Germline values: CDR1 SEHNR, CDR2 FQNEAQ (reference sequence). V dropped 7 bases and J dropped 8 bases, with 17 bases sitting between them. The CDR3 extends over 13 amino acids. The chain's CDR3 is CASNSNMGDGYTF. CDR3 nucleotide sequence: TGTGCCAGCAACTCTAACATGGGGGACGGCTACACCTTC. The whole variable domain, remainder taken from reference TRBV7-9 and TRBJ1-2, is DTGVSQNPRHKITKRGQNVTFRCDPISEHNRLYWYRQTLGQGPEFLTYFQNEAQLEKSRLLSDRFSAERPKGSFSTLEIQRTEQGDSAMYLCASNSNMGDGYTFGSGTRLTVV.

CDR3 sequence reads: CASSQVTTGTNEKLFF. The CDR3 DNA reads as TGCGCCAGCAGCCAAGTGACGACAGGAACTAATGAAAAACTGTTTTTT. The rearrangement uses TRBV4-3 and TRBJ1-4, with D maybe TRBD1 (6 bases). Trimming left V 1 base short and J 1 base short, with 10 bases between. Germline CDR1 LGHNA, CDR2 YSLEER. The CDR3 has 16 residues.

The chain links TRBV6-5 to TRBJ2-7; 7 bases fit TRBD1. V shed 4 bases and J 0 bases; nucleotides not matched to a gene: 9. The CDR3 runs to 16 residues. Germline V gene lookup returns CDR1 MNHEY and CDR2 SVGAGI. The CDR3 nucleotides read TGTGCCAGCAGTTTAACAGGGGCCCTTAGCTCCTACGAGCAGTACTTC. Its translation is CASSLTGALSSYEQYF.

The sample holds one count of this clone. The chain is built from TRBV2 and TRBJ2-7; either TRBD1 or TRBD2 may fit D (5 bases each). Germline values: CDR1 SNHLY, CDR2 FYNNEI. The CDR3 has 14 residues. The V end was cut by 7 bases, the J end by 0 bases, with 13 bases between. The CDR3 loop reads CASTRDRSSYEQYF. Written as DNA, the CDR3 is TGTGCCAGCACCAGGGACCGGAGCTCCTACGAGCAGTACTTC.

This chain connects TRBV5-1 to TRBJ1-1, with D maybe TRBD1 (6 bases). The V gene lost 4 bases and the J gene lost 5 bases, with 18 bases spanning the gap. This CDR3 is 15 amino acids long. Germline V gene lookup returns CDR1 SGHRS and CDR2 YFSETQ. DNA for the CDR3: TGCGCCAGCAGCGTTGGCGACGGAGGGGGTACTGAAGCTTTCTTT. Translating it yields CASSVGDGGGTEAFF.

The chain recombines TRBV7-9 with TRBJ1-6; the match to TRBD1 covers 11 bases. Germline values: CDR1 SEHNR, CDR2 FQNEAQ (reference sequence). V gave up 5 bases and J gave up 6 bases; unmatched junction bases: 6. There are 16 residues in the CDR3. CDR3: CASSPGTGGLNSPLHF. In DNA form, the CDR3 reads TGTGCCAGCAGCCCAGGGACAGGGGGACTTAATTCACCCCTCCACTTT.

The V gene is TRBV6-5, the J gene TRBJ1-6, with D possibly being TRBD1 (5 bases). V was pared by 6 bases and J by 7 bases, with 10 bases between. The CDR3 spans 13 residues. Germline-derived CDR1 and CDR2 are MNHEY and SVGAGI. CDR3 in amino acids: CASRGRLNSPLHF. The CDR3 coding sequence is TGTGCCAGCAGGGGGCGACTCAATTCACCCCTCCACTTT.

The chain couples TRBV12-5 to TRBJ1-2; 8 bases fit TRBD1. This CDR3 is built from 16 residues. Losses at the gene ends were 3 bases for V and 5 bases for J; bases not matched to a gene: 11. The germline CDR1 and CDR2 sequences are LGHNT and FRNRAP. The DNA for the CDR3 is TGTGCTAGTGGTTTCACGGGACAGGATAAATTTTATGGCTACACCTTC. This encodes CASGFTGQDKFYGYTF.

J is TRBJ2-3 and V is TRBV11-3; D is uncertain. The germline V and J ends were trimmed by 5 bases and 4 bases, with 13 bases remaining between them. This CDR3 is 14 amino acids long. Germline lookup yields CDR1 SGHNT and CDR2 YENEEA. In DNA, the CDR3 is TGTGCCAGCAGCCGAGGAAGGTATTCAGATACGCAGTATTTT. Translation: CASSRGRYSDTQYF.

V is TRBV2 and J is TRBJ1-6; TRBD1 aligns across 7 bases. The trim removed 7 bases at V and 3 bases at J, leaving 3 bases unmatched. Per germline, CDR1 SNHLY and CDR2 FYNNEI. There are 14 residues in the CDR3. CDR3 sequence: CASTGGNYNSPLHF. The CDR3 DNA sequence: TGTGCCAGCACAGGGGGAAACTATAATTCACCCCTCCACTTT. Supplemented by reference TRBV2 and TRBJ1-6, the full variable domain reads EPEVTQTPSHQVTQMGQEVILRCVPISNHLYFYWYRQILGQKVEFLVSFYNNEISEKSEIFDDQFSVERPDGSNFTLKIRSTKLEDSAMYFCASTGGNYNSPLHFGNGTRLTVT.

The rearrangement uses TRBV7-8 and TRBJ1-6; D unclear. The CDR3 runs to 13 residues. Trimming cost V 1 base and J 17 bases, with 15 bases left between them. From germline, CDR1 is SGHVS and CDR2 FQNEAQ. CDR3 nucleotides: TGTGCCAGCAGCTTAGAGGCTCGGTTTGGGGTCCACTTT. Its translation is CASSLEARFGVHF.

This sequence joins TRBV4-3 and TRBJ2-1, with 11 positions matching TRBD1. The V segment lost 4 bases and the J segment 7 bases; nucleotides outside the gene matches: 3. Germline V gives CDR1 LGHNA, CDR2 YSLEER. The CDR3 loop spans 14 amino acids. The chain's CDR3 is CASSRGTGGNEQFF. DNA of the CDR3: TGCGCCAGCAGCCGCGGGACAGGGGGAAATGAGCAGTTCTTC.